The clone carrying this T cell receptor (beta chain) showed up many times. What it recognizes is unknown. This record belongs to a study of regulatory T cells in long-lasting Graves disease. Study-wide results and limits: New patients shared fewer public clonotypes (around 880) than persistent patients did (around 2,900).

Researchers made TCR beta libraries by using iRepertoire HTBI primers and running Arm-PCR on CDR3 regions. One entry per CDR3 protein results from TCRdb running MiXCR on the multiplex PCR reads. The table records 380,000 or so distinct CDR3 sequences, roughly 16% of them present only once. Time point denoted: newly diagnosed GD, antithyroid drugs for less than 3 months. Generation of the TCR library employed RNA extracted from PBMCs. The V segment lost 10 bases and the J segment 1 base; nucleotides outside the gene matches: 9. The CDR3 consists of 16 residues. Germline V CDR1 and CDR2: SNHLY, FYNNEI. This sample was also put to use in a study of T cells in Graves' hyperthyroidism and ophthalmopathy. That investigation notes: Patients counted as stable if ophthalmopathy did not develop within 18 months. Model-based prediction identified ophthalmopathy a median 6.5 months prior to its onset.

The genes are TRBV2 and TRBJ2-2; TRBD1 matches at 10 bases. Specimen: peripheral blood mononuclear cells (PBMCs), collected at new diagnosis, from a patient treated with antithyroid drugs. This TCR derives from a woman aged 18-29 years with Graves disease. CDR3 sequence: CATRPRTGGNTGELFF. CDR3 sequence (DNA): TGTGCCACCCGGCCACGGACAGGGGGGAACACCGGGGAGCTGTTTTTT.